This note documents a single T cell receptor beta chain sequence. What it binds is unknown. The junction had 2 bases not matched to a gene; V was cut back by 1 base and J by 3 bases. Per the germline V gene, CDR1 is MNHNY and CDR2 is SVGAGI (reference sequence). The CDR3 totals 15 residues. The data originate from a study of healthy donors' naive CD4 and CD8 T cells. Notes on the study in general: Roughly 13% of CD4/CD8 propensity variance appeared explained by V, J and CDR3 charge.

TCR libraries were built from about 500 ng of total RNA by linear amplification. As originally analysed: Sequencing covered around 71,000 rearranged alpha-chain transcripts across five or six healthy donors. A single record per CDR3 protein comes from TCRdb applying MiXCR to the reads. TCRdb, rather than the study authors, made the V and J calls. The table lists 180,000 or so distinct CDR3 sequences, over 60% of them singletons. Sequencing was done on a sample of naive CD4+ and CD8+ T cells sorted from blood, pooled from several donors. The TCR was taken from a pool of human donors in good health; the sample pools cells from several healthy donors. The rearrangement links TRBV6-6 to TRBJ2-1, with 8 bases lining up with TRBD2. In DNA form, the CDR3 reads TGTGCCAGCAGTTACTGGCGGGAGGACTACAATGAGCAGTTCTTC. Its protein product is CASSYWREDYNEQFF.